These 9 T cell receptor beta chains share one sample of origin, sequenced in a study of blood T cells in healthy people across ages. Combining a sample-barcoded 5' primer with a J-beta primer mix, a second PCR ran for roughly 7 to 12 cycles. Via MiXCR, TCRdb re-called the 5' RACE reads, giving one row per CDR3 protein. The sample carries approximately 1.5 million distinct CDR3 sequences, about 31% recorded once. The sequenced sample consisted of blood. The receptors shown here come from a woman aged 25-40 years in good health.

This clonotype was detected only a few times. The chain is built from TRBV3-1 and TRBJ2-1; 7 bases match TRBD1. Unmatched junction bases numbered 10, after V lost 7 bases and J lost 10 bases. The CDR3 has 13 residues. Germline V lookup: CDR1 LGHDT, CDR2 YNNKEL (reference sequence). Here the CDR3 DNA reads TGTGCCAGCATGAGGGGGCCCGGATCCGAGCAGTTCTTC. As protein: CASMRGPGSEQFF.

V is TRBV7-9 and J is TRBJ2-7, with 9 bases identical to TRBD1. Germline V gene lookup returns CDR1 SEHNR and CDR2 FQNEAQ (reference sequence). There are 18 residues in the CDR3. V gave up 5 bases and J gave up 1 base; unmatched junction bases: 15. Here the CDR3 DNA reads TGTGCCAGCAGCCCCTCGACAGGGGGGGTCTATGAGTCCTACGAGCAGTACTTC. Protein: CASSPSTGGVYESYEQYF.

The chain couples TRBV3-1 to TRBJ2-3; D tentatively reads TRBD1 or TRBD2 (7 bases each). The V end lost 5 bases, the J end lost 4 bases, and 19 bases lay between the germline ends. Germline lookup yields CDR1 LGHDT and CDR2 YNNKEL (reference sequence). This CDR3 region has 16 residues. The CDR3 spells CASSTRTRGRADTQYF. The DNA for the CDR3 is TGTGCCAGCAGCACAAGGACTAGGGGGCGAGCAGATACGCAGTATTTT.

This clonotype was observed once. This chain joins TRBV20-1 and TRBJ2-3; TRBD2 matches at 13 bases. The CDR3 sequence is 18 residues long. V lost 5 bases to trimming and J lost 1 base; unmatched junction nucleotides: 12. Germline V CDR1 and CDR2: DFQATT, SNEGSKA (reference sequence). CDR3 amino acids: CSAPGLAGAKTGTDTQYF. The CDR3 DNA reads as TGCAGTGCTCCCGGACTAGCGGGAGCTAAAACGGGCACAGATACGCAGTATTTT.

Comments on this clonotype: An end of the junction does not agree with germline; a read error may underlie this. The chain couples TRBV7-3 to TRBJ2-1; tentative D call: TRBD1 (6 bases). The CDR3 loop spans 15 amino acids. CDR1 and CDR2 from the germline V gene are SGHTA and FQGTGA. Written as DNA, the CDR3 is TGTGCCAACAGCCCCCAACCCGGGACACCTCCTGGGCAGTTCTTC. Its protein product is CANSPQPGTPPGQFF. The full variable domain, its missing parts supplied by reference TRBV7-3 and TRBJ2-1, is GAGVSQTPSNKVTEKGKYVELRCDPISGHTALYWYRQSLGQGPEFLIYFQGTGAADDSGLPNDRFFAVRPEGSVSTLKIQRTERGDSAVYLCANSPQPGTPPGQFFGPGTRLTVL.

This clonotype was detected a few times. The CDR3 reads CSARGNRGYEQYF. Here the CDR3 DNA reads TGCAGTGCTAGAGGCAACAGGGGCTACGAGCAGTACTTC. The genes are TRBV20-1 and TRBJ2-7; 7 bases match TRBD1. The CDR3 length is 13 residues. J gave up 3 bases and V 1 base, and 3 bases lay outside the gene matches. CDR1 is DFQATT and CDR2 is SNEGSKA in the germline V gene (reference sequence).

The chain's CDR3 is CATRPGQGAYGYTF. CDR3 DNA sequence: TGTGCCACCAGGCCGGGACAGGGGGCGTATGGCTACACCTTC. V gene TRBV24-1 combines with J gene TRBJ1-2, with 12 bases lining up with TRBD1. Germline V lookup: CDR1 KGHDR, CDR2 SFDVKD. J was trimmed by 5 bases and V by 7 bases; bases with no gene match: 4. The CDR3 is made up of 14 amino acids.

J is TRBJ2-7 and V is TRBV20-1; 7 bases match TRBD1. This CDR3 is 13 amino acids long. The J segment lost 6 bases and the V segment lost 6 bases, leaving 11 bases of the junction unmatched. The germline V gene encodes CDR1 DFQATT and CDR2 SNEGSKA (reference sequence). For the CDR3, the DNA is TGCAGTGCCGCCCTCCCCGGGACAGCCGAGCAGTACTTC. Translated, it gives CSAALPGTAEQYF.

The rearrangement uses TRBV11-2 and TRBJ2-1; TRBD2 matches at 10 bases. CDR1 is SGHAT and CDR2 is FQNNGV in the germline V gene. The CDR3 covers 17 residues. With 1 base clipped from V and 7 bases from J, the junction kept 10 bases outside the gene matches. The CDR3 region has the DNA TGTGCCAGCAGCTTAGTCCCTAGCGGGGGCCCGGGGAATGAGCAGTTCTTC. Translated: CASSLVPSGGPGNEQFF.